Below, 21 T cell receptor beta chains from the same sample are listed, as sequenced in a study of regulatory T cells in long-lasting Graves disease. As to time point: newly diagnosed GD, antithyroid drugs for less than 3 months. TCR sequences were obtained from RNA taken from PBMCs. Arm-PCR of CDR3 regions and iRepertoire HTBI primers were the basis on which TCR beta libraries were built. MiXCR, run by TCRdb on the multiplex PCR reads, gives a single entry per CDR3 protein. The sample has about half a million distinct CDR3 sequences; about 11% are singletons. This sample also appeared in a second study, on T cells in Graves' hyperthyroidism and ophthalmopathy.

The sample here was peripheral blood mononuclear cells (PBMCs), taken at new diagnosis, from a patient treated with antithyroid drugs. Every receptor here comes from a woman aged 25 to 45 with Graves disease.

This clonotype has a handful of counts. The chain uses TRBV7-8 and TRBJ2-7; D unclear. Trimming stripped 0 bases from V and 2 bases from J, with 8 bases between. The CDR3 has 14 amino acids. The germline gives CDR1 SGHVS, CDR2 FQNEAQ. The CDR3 sequence is CASSLAGSAYEQYF. For the CDR3, the DNA is TGTGCCAGCAGCTTAGCAGGGTCCGCCTACGAGCAGTACTTC.

This clonotype was seen many times. The chain recombines TRBV5-1 with TRBJ2-7; D may be TRBD2 (5 bases). CDR3 size: 15 residues. V lost 6 bases and J 5 bases, leaving 21 bases between the germline ends. CDR1 and CDR2 (germline): SGHRS, YFSETQ. The CDR3 region is CASTSRYGNEDEQYF. The CDR3, as DNA: TGCGCCAGCACCTCGAGGTACGGGAACGAGGACGAGCAGTACTTC.

The sample holds many counts of this clonotype. The chain links TRBV6-1 to TRBJ1-4; 8 positions agree with TRBD1. The CDR3 is 15 residues long. The junction had 6 bases not matched to a gene; V was cut back by 7 bases and J by 2 bases. Looked up from germline, CDR1 is MNHNS and CDR2 is SASEGT. The CDR3 coding sequence is TGTGCCAGCACCCAGGACAGGGTTACTAATGAAAAACTGTTTTTT. Amino acid sequence: CASTQDRVTNEKLFF.

This clonotype was counted many times. This chain uses TRBV4-3 with TRBJ2-7, with a tentative D call TRBD2 (6 bases). CDR1 is LGHNA and CDR2 is YSLEER in the germline V gene. Trimming removed 1 base from V and 5 bases from J, with 18 bases in between. There are 16 residues in the CDR3. The CDR3 DNA sequence: TGCGCCAGCAGCCAAGGGACGGGACTCCTTTTCCACGAGCAGTACTTC. Translation gives CASSQGTGLLFHEQYF.

The chain couples TRBV12-3 or TRBV12-4 to TRBJ2-5; the match to TRBD2 covers 9 bases. This CDR3 has 16 residues. V lost 3 bases, J lost 2 bases, and 7 bases stayed unmatched. CDR3 region: CASSFLSGRSQETQYF. CDR3 nucleotide sequence: TGTGCCAGCAGTTTCCTTAGCGGGAGAAGTCAAGAGACCCAGTACTTC.

This clonotype showed up many times. The chain carries TRBV12-3 or TRBV12-4 and TRBJ1-1; D is uncertain. The CDR3 covers 14 residues. V was cut by 5 bases and J by 8 bases, with 18 bases left in between. This CDR3 is CASSLQTGKEEAFF. The CDR3 nucleotides are TGTGCCAGCAGTCTACAGACCGGTAAGGAGGAAGCTTTCTTT.

This clonotype occurred a few times. V and J are TRBV9 and TRBJ2-1, with 8 bases aligning to TRBD2. Trimming at V came to 0 bases and at J to 9 bases, leaving 8 bases not matched to a gene. The CDR3 length is 15 residues. Germline CDR1 SGDLS, CDR2 YYNGEE. This CDR3 reads CASSVASGSHSEQFF. In nucleotides, the CDR3 is TGTGCCAGCAGCGTAGCGAGCGGGAGTCATAGTGAGCAGTTCTTC.

There are a few counts of this clonotype. This chain links TRBV11-2 with TRBJ2-5, with TRBD1 matching over 11 bases. Germline CDR1 reads SGHAT; CDR2 reads FQNNGV. With V trimmed by 2 bases and J by 5 bases, 4 bases remained unmatched. CDR3 length: 15 amino acids. The CDR3 DNA is TGTGCCAGCAGCTTACTAGGGGACAGGGGGGAGACCCAGTACTTC. Translated, it gives CASSLLGDRGETQYF.

The chain is built from TRBV19 and TRBJ1-1, with TRBD1 as a possible D gene (6 bases). Trimming took off 1 base at V and 2 bases at J, with 14 bases between the two ends. Germline loops: CDR1 LNHDA, CDR2 SQIVND (reference sequence). The CDR3 totals 16 residues. CDR3 coding DNA: TGTGCCAGTAGTATAGTTCGTCGGACAGAAAACACTGAAGCTTTCTTT. This gives the protein CASSIVRRTENTEAFF.

As to this clonotype: This may stem from a read error, because a much larger clone lies one nucleotide away. The chain joins TRBV11-3 to TRBJ2-1; 7 bases are a match to TRBD2. CDR3 size: 15 residues. Germline V gene sequence: CDR1 SGHNT, CDR2 YENEEA. The CDR3 nucleotides read TGTGCCAGCACCTCGCGGGGGAGCTCCTACAATGAGCAGATCTTC. It codes for CASTSRGSSYNEQIF. The full variable domain, with the rest looked up from reference TRBV11-3 and TRBJ2-1, is EAGVVQSPRYKIIEKKQPVAFWCNPISGHNTLYWYLQNLGQGPELLIRYENEEAVDDSQLPKDRFSAERLKGVDSTLKIQPAELGDSAVYLCASTSRGSSYNEQIFGPGTRLTVL.

This clonotype was counted at least ten times. V gene TRBV7-3 combines with J gene TRBJ2-2; D may be TRBD1 (5 bases). CDR3 length: 13 residues. The germline CDR1 and CDR2 sequences are SGHTA and FQGTGA. Trimming left V 8 bases short and J 4 bases short, with 11 bases between. Written as DNA, the CDR3 is TGTGCCAGCTCACCGCAGGGCACCGGGGAGCTGTTTTTT. Amino acid sequence: CASSPQGTGELFF.

This clonotype has ten or more counts. The rearrangement uses TRBV10-2 and TRBJ2-7; 8 bases fit TRBD1. Germline V gene data show CDR1 as WSHSY and CDR2 as SAAADI. The CDR3 has 15 residues. Trimming took 7 bases from V and 0 from J; bases not matched to a gene: 8. The CDR3 sequence: CASKSDGTGSYEQYF. CDR3 in DNA: TGCGCCAGCAAAAGTGATGGGACAGGCTCCTACGAGCAGTACTTC.

This clonotype was observed a few times. The chain combines TRBV28 with TRBJ1-2; D is ambiguous. The CDR3 has 16 residues. Trimming pared 5 bases from V and 2 bases from J, leaving 18 bases between. Looked up from germline, CDR1 is MDHEN and CDR2 is SYDVKM. The chain's CDR3 is CASSLFTLRRNYGYTF. As DNA, the CDR3 is TGTGCCAGCAGTCTTTTTACTCTGAGGAGGAACTATGGCTACACCTTC.

The chain carries TRBV24-1 and TRBJ2-5; the match to TRBD1 covers 9 bases. In germline, CDR1 is KGHDR, CDR2 SFDVKD. This CDR3 spans 19 amino acids. The junction had 17 bases not matched to a gene; V was cut back by 2 bases and J by 5 bases. The CDR3 is CATSDSGAPGQGVEETQYF. The CDR3 bases are TGTGCCACCAGTGATTCGGGGGCCCCGGGACAGGGTGTCGAGGAGACCCAGTACTTC.

This clonotype was counted only a few times. The rearrangement uses TRBV14 and TRBJ2-7; the D call may be TRBD1 or TRBD2 (5 bases each). CDR3 length: 12 residues. Germline V lookup: CDR1 SGHDN, CDR2 FVKESK. V was shortened by 1 base and J by 9 bases, with 10 bases between the two germline ends. The CDR3 DNA is TGTGCCAGCAGCCAAGGGGGCCGGGGGCAGTACTTC. Its translation: CASSQGGRGQYF.

This clonotype was recorded many times. V and J are TRBV19 and TRBJ1-5, with TRBD1 matching 12 bases. Germline values: CDR1 LNHDA, CDR2 SQIVND (reference sequence). The CDR3 runs to 17 residues. V lost 0 bases to trimming and J lost 3 bases; unmatched junction nucleotides: 3. The CDR3 sequence: CASSIDRDRGPNQPQHF. DNA for the CDR3: TGTGCCAGTAGTATAGACCGGGACAGGGGGCCCAATCAGCCCCAGCATTTT.

The chain uses TRBV7-9 and TRBJ2-3; 16 positions agree with TRBD2. The CDR3 extends over 19 amino acids. The J segment lost 0 bases and the V segment lost 4 bases, leaving 7 bases of the junction unmatched. Germline loops: CDR1 SEHNR, CDR2 FQNEAQ (reference sequence). For the CDR3, the DNA is TGTGCCAGCAGCTGGGACGGGACTAGCGGGAGGGTGAGCACAGATACGCAGTATTTT. This encodes CASSWDGTSGRVSTDTQYF.

V gene TRBV9 combines with J gene TRBJ2-7; tentatively, D is TRBD1 (5 bases). Germline assignment: CDR1 SGDLS and CDR2 YYNGEE. V lost 0 bases and J lost 1, with 8 bases in between. The CDR3 sequence is 14 residues long. The CDR3 DNA sequence: TGTGCCAGCAGCGTAGGCAGGGCATCCTACGAGCAGTACTTC. Protein: CASSVGRASYEQYF.

This clonotype occurred once. A much larger clonotype is one base distant, so this may be a read error. The chain has TRBV5-1 and TRBJ2-1; possible D gene TRBD2, 6 bases. This CDR3 is 15 amino acids long. Germline CDR1 and CDR2: SGHRS and YFSETQ. V lost 5 bases to trimming and J lost 10 bases, with 22 bases between them. CDR3: CASRQSGSVVYEQFF. CDR3 sequence (DNA): TGCGCCAGCAGACAGAGCGGGTCGGTGGTCTACGAGCAGTTCTTC.

The rearrangement joins TRBV6-2 or TRBV6-3 to TRBJ1-4; TRBD1 might be the D (5 bases). Germline-derived CDR1 and CDR2 are MNHEY and SVGEGT. This CDR3 has 15 amino acids. The ends were cut back, 7 bases at V and 8 bases at J, with 20 bases in the middle. The CDR3 coding sequence is TGTGCCAGCACTTGGTCACAGTTAGGGACCGAAAAACTGTTTTTT. Its protein product is CASTWSQLGTEKLFF.

At least ten counts were recorded for this clonotype. The rearrangement joins TRBV27 to TRBJ2-2; the match to TRBD2 covers 11 bases. The junction had 8 bases not matched to a gene; V was cut back by 5 bases and J by 6 bases. Germline CDR1 is MNHEY and CDR2 is SMNVEV (reference sequence). This CDR3 is built from 16 residues. The CDR3: CASSLIGTSGPGELFF. For the CDR3, the DNA is TGTGCCAGCAGTCTCATCGGGACTAGCGGCCCCGGGGAGCTGTTTTTT.